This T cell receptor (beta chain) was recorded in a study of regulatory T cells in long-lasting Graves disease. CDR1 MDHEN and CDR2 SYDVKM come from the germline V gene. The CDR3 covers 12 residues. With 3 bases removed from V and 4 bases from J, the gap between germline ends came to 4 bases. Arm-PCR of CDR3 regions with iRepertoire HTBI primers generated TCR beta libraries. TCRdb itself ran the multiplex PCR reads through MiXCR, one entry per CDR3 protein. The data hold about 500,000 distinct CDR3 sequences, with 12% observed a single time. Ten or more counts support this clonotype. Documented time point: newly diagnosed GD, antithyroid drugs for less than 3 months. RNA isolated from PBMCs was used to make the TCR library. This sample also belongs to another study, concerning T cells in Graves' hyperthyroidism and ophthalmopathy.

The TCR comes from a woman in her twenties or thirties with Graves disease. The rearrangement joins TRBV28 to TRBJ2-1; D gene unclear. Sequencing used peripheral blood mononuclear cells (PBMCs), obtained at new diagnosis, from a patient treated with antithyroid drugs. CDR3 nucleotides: TGTGCCAGCAGTTTCCGATACAATGAGCAGTTCTTC. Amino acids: CASSFRYNEQFF.